The source of this T cell receptor (beta chain) is a study of shared clonotypes between healthy human individuals. Across the study: Ranging from 18 to 49 in age, donors were a couple of women and three men.

Study-wide points: Represented diversity (both genetic and exposure-history) was limited by the small number of donors.

Donors included only healthy HIV-negative adults lacking recent acute infections or vaccinations. The authors' processing: Sequence data from immunoSEQ were junction-only and lacked quality scores; consequently, filtering differed. The assay was immunoSEQ multiplex PCR, and TCRdb's table has in-frame clones only and misses some. V, J and clone size reflect that table, while D and trimming were determined from the DNA. This sample carries about 490,000 clones, roughly 85% of them seen once, and the ten largest clones take roughly 12%. The CDR3 totals 17 residues. Losses at the gene ends were 6 bases for V and 0 bases for J; bases not matched to a gene: 10. Germline loops: CDR1 SQVTM, CDR2 ANQGSEA. This clone has just a few counts. The target antigen is unknown.

The sequence was collected from a woman between 40 and 50 years old in good health. Some clones in this sample may be carry-over from other donors' samples. This chain uses TRBV29-1 with TRBJ2-3, with TRBD2 matching 12 bases. The sequenced material came from PBMCs. In nucleotides, the CDR3 is TGCAGCGTCATACTAGCGGGAGGCTTAGCTAGCACAGATACGCAGTATTTT. Its protein product is CSVILAGGLASTDTQYF.